These T cell receptor beta chains were read from a single sample in a study of T cell responses to AZD1222 COVID-19 vaccine. Data came from immunoSEQ multiplex PCR; TCRdb stores just in-frame clones and leaves some out. Among 100,000 to 150,000 clones, roughly 94% were seen once, and the ten largest hold 6.6%. This specimen consisted of peripheral blood, obtained on day 0 of AZD1222 vaccination. These receptors originate from an adult in good health. The CDR3 runs from the conserved cysteine through the conserved F or W. The order of the fields is J gene, V gene, D gene, clone size, CDR3 DNA, CDR3 protein. The D gene is left open where the match is weak. Clone size is not always given. Where it is, it says once, few, many or a class for expanded clones.

>TRBJ1-1|TRBV18|-|once
TGTGCCAGCTCACAACAGGGTATGAACACTGAAGCTTTCTTT
CASSQQGMNTEAFF
>TRBJ2-1|TRBV30|-|-
TGTGCCTGGAGTCAGAGCTCCTACAATGAGCAGTTCTTC
CAWSQSSYNEQFF
>TRBJ2-7|TRBV5-1|-|few
TGCGCCAGCAGCTTGGGACCGACTAACTACGAGCAGTACTTC
CASSLGPTNYEQYF
>TRBJ2-4|TRBV7-2|-|-
TGTGCCAGCAGCTTAGCTGGGACGGGGATGGACATTCAGTACTTC
CASSLAGTGMDIQYF
>TRBJ2-1|TRBV7-6|TRBD1|-
TGTGCCAGCAGCTTGTCAGGACAGGCGATCAATGAGCAGTTCTTC
CASSLSGQAINEQFF
>TRBJ1-2|TRBV5-1|-|-
TGCGCCAGCAGCTTAGAACAGGGTCCCTATGGCTACACCTTC
CASSLEQGPYGYTF
>TRBJ1-2|TRBV4-3|-|-
TGCGCCAGCAGCCAAGACCCTAGGGGTTCCAACTATGGCTACACCTTC
CASSQDPRGSNYGYTF
>TRBJ1-3|TRBV7-9|-|-
TGTGCCAGCAGCTTGGGCAGCGGTGGAAACACCATATATTTT
CASSLGSGGNTIYF
>TRBJ2-5|TRBV9|TRBD1|-
TGTGCCAGCAGCCTGGGACAGGGAATATTTGAGACCCAGTACTTC
CASSLGQGIFETQYF
>TRBJ2-1|TRBV30|TRBD2|-
TGTGCCTGGAGTGTACTAGCGGGGACCTACAATGAGCAGTTCTTC
CAWSVLAGTYNEQFF
>TRBJ2-3|TRBV6-2/TRBV6-3|-|-
TGTGCCAGCAGCCACCGGGACCCCCTGGATACGCAGTATTTT
CASSHRDPLDTQYF
>TRBJ2-2|TRBV7-9|-|-
TGTGCCAGCAGCTTGGGACTTCAGAACACCGGGGAGCTGTTTTTT
CASSLGLQNTGELFF
>TRBJ2-3|TRBV5-5|-|few
TGTGCCAGCAGCTTCGGTCGGGCGGGCACAGATACGCAGTATTTT
CASSFGRAGTDTQYF
>TRBJ2-5|TRBV9|TRBD1|-
TGTGCCAGCAGCGGCAGGGGGCTGGATCTAAGGGAGACCCAGTACTTC
CASSGRGLDLRETQYF
>TRBJ2-7|TRBV27|-|-
TGTGCCAGCAGGAAGGGCCCCTCGCAGTCCTACGAGCAGTACTTC
CASRKGPSQSYEQYF
>TRBJ1-2|TRBV6-5|-|once
TGTGCCAGCAGTCGTACAGGGCGCGACTATGGCTACACCTTC
CASSRTGRDYGYTF
>TRBJ1-4|TRBV7-9|-|-
TGTGCCAGCACTCTAGCCTTAACTAATGAAAAACTGTTTTTT
CASTLALTNEKLFF
>TRBJ1-1|TRBV19|-|-
TGTGCCAGTAGTATGTCAAGCGAGAACACTGAAGCTTTCTTT
CASSMSSENTEAFF
>TRBJ2-5|TRBV11-3|-|-
TGTGCCAGCAGCTTAGGGGCGACCCGAGACCAAGAGACCCAGTACTTC
CASSLGATRDQETQYF
>TRBJ2-1|TRBV7-6|-|-
TGTGCCAGCAGCCAAAGCCGGCTATACTCCTACAATGAGCAGTTCTTC
CASSQSRLYSYNEQFF
>TRBJ2-2|TRBV5-4|-|-
TGTGCCAGCAGCCCCCCGCACTCTGGGGTCAGGTCCGGGGAGCTGTTTTTT
CASSPPHSGVRSGELFF
>TRBJ1-1|TRBV4-1|TRBD1|-
TGCGCCAGCAGCCAACGACAGGGGGGGACTGAAGCTTTCTTT
CASSQRQGGTEAFF
>TRBJ2-7|TRBV5-6|-|-
TGTGCCAGCAGCTGGTCCGGGGGACCCTACGAGCAGTACTTC
CASSWSGGPYEQYF
>TRBJ2-5|TRBV7-2|-|-
TGTGCCAGCAGCTCAGCACCGTACCAAGAGACCCAGTACTTC
CASSSAPYQETQYF
>TRBJ2-1|TRBV7-2|-|-
TGTGCCAGCAGCTTAGACTCAGGGGCGAATGAGCAGTTCTTC
CASSLDSGANEQFF
>TRBJ2-3|TRBV5-1|-|-
TGCGCCAGCAGCTTCGGGAGGGGGCCTAGCACAGATACGCAGTATTTT
CASSFGRGPSTDTQYF
>TRBJ1-1|TRBV5-4|TRBD1|-
TGTGCCAGCAGCTTGGGGGGACAGGGGGCATGGAACACTGAAGCTTTCTTT
CASSLGGQGAWNTEAFF
>TRBJ1-6|TRBV7-2|-|-
TGTGCCAGCAGGCAACGGGGGGCGAGCTCCTATAATTCACCCCTCCACTTT
CASRQRGASSYNSPLHF
>TRBJ1-6|TRBV19|TRBD1|-
TGTGCCAGTAGCGCCATCTACCGGACAGGGGCGAATTCACCCCTCCACTTT
CASSAIYRTGANSPLHF
>TRBJ2-7|TRBV11-2|-|-
TGTGCCAGCAGCTTAGCGACAGGCGAGCAGTACTTC
CASSLATGEQYF
>TRBJ1-6|TRBV5-1|-|-
TGCGCCAGCAGCTTGGCCACGGCGACACCCCTCCACTTT
CASSLATATPLHF
>TRBJ1-5|TRBV28|-|-
TGTGCCAGCAGTCAATTACAGATAATAGCATTTCAGCCCCAGCATTTT
CASSQLQIIAFQPQHF
>TRBJ1-2|TRBV6-5|TRBD1|-
TGTGCCAGTATCTCGAGGGGACAGGACGACTATGGCTACACCTTC
CASISRGQDDYGYTF
>TRBJ1-5|TRBV12-1|-|-
TGTGCCAGCAGCTTCCCGGGTGGGCAGCCCCAGCATTTT
CASSFPGGQPQHF
>TRBJ1-3|TRBV3-1/TRBV3-2|-|-
TGTGCCAGCAGCCACTGGGGGTCACACGGTGGAAACACCATATATTTT
CASSHWGSHGGNTIYF
>TRBJ1-1|TRBV3-1/TRBV3-2|-|-
TGTGCCAGCAGCCAAGGCAAGTTGAACACTGAAGCTTTCTTT
CASSQGKLNTEAFF
>TRBJ2-3|TRBV27|-|-
TGTGCCAGCGGGTGGGGGTGGGGGGCAGGGGATACGCAGTATTTT
CASGWGWGAGDTQYF
>TRBJ1-4|TRBV7-9|-|once
TGTGCCAGCAGCTTCGGAGAGGCTAATGAAAAACTGTTTTTT
CASSFGEANEKLFF
>TRBJ2-1|TRBV24-1|TRBD1|once
TGTGCCACCAGTGATCCCGGGACAGGTTACAATGAGCAGTTCTTC
CATSDPGTGYNEQFF
>TRBJ1-6|TRBV4-2|TRBD1|-
TGTGCCAGCAGCCAAGCCAGGGGGAATTCACCCCTCCACTTT
CASSQARGNSPLHF
>TRBJ2-3|TRBV24-1|TRBD2|-
TGTGCCACCAGTGGTGTAGCGGGAGGCACAGATACGCAGTATTTT
CATSGVAGGTDTQYF
>TRBJ1-2|TRBV24-1|-|-
TGTGCCACCAGTGATTCCACTAACTATGGCTACACCTTC
CATSDSTNYGYTF
>TRBJ2-7|TRBV27|-|-
TGTGCCAGCGGGACCTTTCACGGCTACGAGCAGTACTTC
CASGTFHGYEQYF
>TRBJ1-5|TRBV6-2/TRBV6-3|-|-
TGTGCCAGCAGTTCCGGGACACCGAATCAGCCCCAGCATTTT
CASSSGTPNQPQHF
>TRBJ2-2|TRBV19|-|-
TGTGCCAGTAGTACCTCACCCTTCGGGAGCACCGGGGAGCTGTTTTTT
CASSTSPFGSTGELFF
>TRBJ2-1|TRBV6-2/TRBV6-3|TRBD2|-
TGTGCCAGCAGTTACTCCCCTAGGACTAGCGGGAGGCTTCCCTCCTACAATGAGCAGTTCTTC
CASSYSPRTSGRLPSYNEQFF
>TRBJ2-7|TRBV9|-|-
TGTGCCAGCAGCGTAGGTCCTACCATCTACGAGCAGTACTTC
CASSVGPTIYEQYF
>TRBJ1-1|TRBV6-1|TRBD1|-
TGTGCCAGCAGTGAAAACAGGGGGATAGCTTTCTTT
CASSENRGIAFF
>TRBJ2-1|TRBV14|-|-
TGTGCCAGCAGCCAAGAGGACGGACTCTCCTACAATGAGCAGTTCTTC
CASSQEDGLSYNEQFF